Each of the 3 T cell receptor beta chains below was sequenced from the same sample in a study of cytomegalovirus exposure and HLA in healthy donors. Primers included in the PCR were 60 Vbeta and 13 Jbeta primers. Assay: immunoSEQ multiplex PCR; the TCRdb copy retains only in-frame clones and omits some. Of 150,000 to 200,000 clones in the sample, 87% were seen once. Sequenced sample: PBMCs. These receptors were obtained from a girl under three years old in good health and CMV-seronegative.

V is TRBV15 and J is TRBJ2-5; 11 bases match TRBD2. The length of the CDR3 is 17 residues. Germline V gene lookup returns CDR1 LNHNV and CDR2 YYDKDF (reference sequence). J was trimmed by 5 bases and V by 2 bases; bases with no gene match: 10. The CDR3 nucleotides read TGTGCCACCAGCAGACAGTATAGCGGGAGGGGCGGGGAGACCCAGTACTTC. Protein product: CATSRQYSGRGGETQYF.

This chain links TRBV30 with TRBJ1-4; D is unclear. The CDR3 runs to 12 residues. Per germline, CDR1 GTSNPN and CDR2 SVGIG (reference sequence). V lost 0 bases and J lost 8, with 7 bases in between. The CDR3 region is CAWSVTGEKLFF. In DNA, the CDR3 is TGTGCCTGGAGTGTAACGGGGGAAAAACTGTTTTTT.

The gene calls are TRBV7-8 and TRBJ1-6, with TRBD1 matching 11 bases. Germline V gene data show CDR1 as SGHVS and CDR2 as FQNEAQ. CDR3 length equals 16 residues. V lost 1 base to trimming and J lost 11 bases; unmatched junction nucleotides: 7. The CDR3 loop is CASSLGVGQGGTPLHF. CDR3 sequence (DNA): TGTGCCAGCAGCTTAGGGGTGGGACAGGGGGGTACACCCCTCCACTTT.